In this sample, the clone carrying this TCR beta chain turned up many times. Its antigen remains unidentified. This record comes from a study of CD8 T cells in ankylosing spondylitis. General study results and limits: As reported, disease-linked clones showed significant enrichment in matched ankylosing spondylitis synovial fluid.

Looked up from germline, CDR1 is DFQATT and CDR2 is SNEGSKA (reference sequence). The CDR3 is 15 amino acids. V was shortened by 5 bases and J by 2 bases, with 18 bases between the two germline ends. TCRdb re-called the 5' RACE reads through MiXCR, storing one row per CDR3 protein. The table has over 100,000 distinct CDR3 sequences, 11% seen once. The sample comprised blood, either unsorted or a sorted T cell fraction (not recorded which). The chain carries TRBV20-1 and TRBJ1-1; TRBD1 is a possible D gene (6 bases). This TCR came from a female donor with ankylosing spondylitis or in good health (not recorded which). The CDR3 DNA reads as TGCAGTGCTCCCCGTCGGGACACTATAAACACTGAAGCTTTCTTT. Encoded protein: CSAPRRDTINTEAFF.